This entry is about one TCR beta chain. Its antigen is unknown. The sequenced fragment ends 3 residues before the CDR3 boundary, so the rest is inferred from the germline J gene. Other DNA variants within this sample encode the same CDR3. The entry originates in a study of T cells in women clearing cervical HPV infection. At the level of the study: Blood came at first lesion visit for cases, post-clearance for controls.

This CDR3 is built from 14 residues. Germline CDR1 GTSNPN, CDR2 SVGIG (reference sequence). Profiling relied on immunoSEQ multiplex PCR, and the TCRdb table lists in-frame clones only, not all of them. The sample totals approximately 34,000 clones; its top ten clones hold around 6.5%. Study results and limitations: Effector/memory and HPV-specific T cells were not isolated, and association timing is unknown.

Sequencing was done on a sample of blood buffy coat. The J gene is TRBJ1-4, the V gene TRBV30; 8 nucleotides line up with TRBD1. The source is a woman aged 18 to 75 with a cervical HPV16 infection that either progressed to CIN3+ or cleared (not recorded which). CDR3 DNA, as far as it was read: TGTGCCTACAACACCGGGACAGGAAATTCGCCA. This codes for CAYNTGTGNSP. The complete CDR3 reads CAYNTGTGNSPLFF.